This T cell receptor (beta chain) was identified in a study of tumor-infiltrating lymphocytes in primary liver carcinoma (dated by TCRdb to about 2017). About the study as a whole: Hepatocellular carcinoma (four) or combined HCC and intrahepatic cholangiocarcinoma (one) was present in the five patients, who were three men and two women aged 30 to 69 years. Tumors of the five patients were stage T1-T3 N0M0 with maximum diameters of roughly 4 to 10 cm. Each sample produced roughly 3.65 to 8 million productive TCRbeta reads, and read depth showed no significant difference between tissue types. For each liver tumor, the study sampled five regions along with adjacent normal tissue and blood, and applied TCRbeta repertoire sequencing, expression microarrays and whole-exome sequencing. A total of approximately 35 specimens from 5 patients underwent TCRbeta repertoire sequencing, comprising roughly 25 tumor regions, 5 adjacent noncancerous liver tissues and 5 peripheral blood samples. Agilent mRNA microarray profiling was performed on the 25 tumor region samples to relate TCRbeta repertoire diversity to the local molecular phenotype. Technical replicate repertoires showed high reproducibility, with mean shared-clone rates near 0.89 and correlation coefficients above 0.98.

TCRbeta-specific cDNA was reverse-transcribed from 500 ng total RNA using a constant-region primer and ProtoScript II reverse transcriptase. TCRbeta libraries were built with three nested multiplex PCR rounds, a slightly modified ARM-PCR procedure. The first two PCR rounds used multiplex TRBV1-TRBV30 forward primers with a Cbeta reverse primer, each for about 10 cycles. Sample barcodes and Illumina adapters were added in a final 25-cycle PCR using Deep VentR polymerase. Amplicons of 200-500 bp were gel-purified with a QIAquick gel extraction kit before sequencing. TCRbeta amplicons were sequenced on an Illumina HiSeq 2500 with 250-bp paired-end reads. The authors' analysis ran thus. Quality trimming of reads was performed with Trimmomatic v0.33, and paired reads were merged with FLASH v1.2.11 so that full CDR3 sequences could be recovered. V, D and J germline segments were assigned to the rearranged TCRbeta sequences by MiGEC v1.2.1b. Clonotype statistics and Shannon-Wiener diversity indices were computed with VDJtools v1.0.0. Except for diversity analysis, only the 250 most abundant clonotypes of each sample were used in subsequent analyses to reduce sampling bias. In-frame beta chains were kept once TCRdb had trimmed the public reads at Q25 with fastp and called clones with MiXCR. All rows with the same CDR3 protein become a single entry with the most common DNA and genes. TCRdb assigned the V and J calls; the authors' analysis was not used. Within this sample are approximately 64,000 distinct CDR3 sequences, with about two thirds of them counted one time only. The ten largest make up around 38% of the sample.

About this clonotype itself: There is no known antigen for this receptor. Base quality data are lacking; no much larger clone is found one base away.

The CDR3 runs 11 amino acids, cysteine and phenylalanine included. The CDR3 DNA has 33 bases and is translated from base 1. Between the V and J ends, shortened by 4 bases and 5 bases respectively, the junction contains 5 bases. Via the germline V gene, CDR1 is MNHEY and CDR2 SVGAGI. The study at large found these results: Only about 7-24% of top clones were present in all five regions of a tumor, suggesting spatial heterogeneity of tumor-infiltrating T cells. Compared with blood, tumors had a significantly larger share of the repertoire taken up by the top 250 clones (p = 0.039). Because only the TCR beta chain was sequenced and unpaired alpha chains were not captured, true repertoire diversity is likely underestimated. Pairs of tumor regions showed greater repertoire overlap (mean 36%) than tumor-adjacent pairs (roughly 17%) or tumor-blood pairs (around 15%), which is consistent with antigen-driven expansion. With just a handful of patients in the study, the authors point out that the findings should be validated in a larger study. Because the samples were bulk and unsorted, CD4+ and CD8+ T cell repertoires could not be compared.

Without any cell sorting, total RNA and DNA were co-extracted from about 21-30 mg of bulk tissue using the AllPrep DNA/RNA mini kit. Between November 2015 and early 2016, several patients in China with histopathologically diagnosed primary liver carcinoma had their tumors surgically resected. Chronic HBV infection was present in the patients, and the patients were treatment-naive at sampling. Each tumor was sampled at five spatially separated regions: the superior, inferior, left-lateral and right-lateral poles and the tumor centre. According to histology, viable tumor cells made up more than 85% of every tumor sample. Pieces of fresh tumor and adjacent tissue were cut in half, with one half kept in RNAlater at -80 degrees C and the other half sent for histology.

This chain is built from TRBV6-5 and TRBJ2-5; too little of a D gene remains to name it. Specimen: liver tumor tissue from sampling region 4. Read against the paper, the sample's cell subset or site label means: tumor region T4, right-lateral pole. The source of this sequence is a man aged 40-49 years with primary liver carcinoma and hepatitis B virus infection. The nucleotide sequence is TGTGCCAGCAGTTCGAGGGAGACCCAGTACTTC. This translates into CASSSRETQYF.